A selection of T cell receptor beta chains follows, all from one sample in a study of blood T cell repertoires in COVID-19. Sequencing used immunoSEQ multiplex PCR; TCRdb keeps in-frame clones, though not all of them. Here the sample spans nearly 45,000 clones, around 85% being singletons. The sample comprised peripheral blood. The receptors shown here come from an elderly woman with acute or convalescent COVID-19. CDR3s include the opening cysteine and the closing phenylalanine or tryptophan. The order of the fields is V gene, J gene, clone size, D gene, CDR3 protein, CDR3 DNA. D genes are given only for firm matches. Size is stated for part of the rows, as once, few or many counts, or as a class when the clone is expanded.

TRBV2	TRBJ2-7	-	TRBD2	CPSWGGDRVGSYEQYF	TGTCCCAGCTGGGGGGGGGACCGGGTGGGCTCCTACGAGCAGTACTTC
TRBV14	TRBJ1-6	-	-	CASSLINSPLHF	TGTGCCAGCAGCTTAATTAATTCACCCCTCCACTTT
TRBV4-1	TRBJ2-1	-	-	CASSLQGLGAGVRYEQFF	TGCGCCAGCAGCCTACAGGGGTTAGGAGCGGGAGTGCGGTATGAGCAGTTCTTC
TRBV2	TRBJ2-6	-	-	CASREQDSGANVLTF	TGTGCCAGCAGGGAACAGGACTCTGGGGCCAACGTCCTGACTTTC
TRBV27	TRBJ2-5	-	-	CASSRTDRVGTQYF	TGTGCCAGCAGTCGGACAGACCGAGTTGGGACCCAGTACTTC
TRBV10-2	TRBJ1-1	-	-	CATTEGTYTEAFF	TGCGCCACCACCGAGGGGACTTACACTGAAGCTTTCTTT
TRBV4-1	TRBJ2-7	-	TRBD1	CASSPTDRGNPYEQYF	TGCGCCAGCAGCCCAACCGACAGGGGGAACCCCTACGAGCAGTACTTC
TRBV6-5	TRBJ1-1	-	-	CASSPGYGDTEAFF	TGTGCCAGCTCACCGGGATACGGGGACACTGAAGCTTTCTTT
TRBV19	TRBJ1-1	-	TRBD1	CASSIGSGGDLNTEAFF	TGTGCCAGTAGTATAGGGTCAGGGGGCGACTTGAACACTGAAGCTTTCTTT
TRBV5-6	TRBJ1-2	few	-	CASSLGPGYGYTF	TGTGCCAGCAGTCTTGGGCCAGGCTATGGCTACACCTTC
TRBV7-6	TRBJ2-7	-	TRBD2	CASSSAPAKRGRGSYEQYF	TGTGCCAGCAGCTCCGCGCCGGCAAAGCGGGGACGTGGCTCCTACGAGCAGTACTTC
TRBV4-1	TRBJ2-7	-	-	CASSPQSDSYEQYF	TGCGCCAGCAGCCCCCAGAGCGACTCCTACGAGCAGTACTTC
TRBV7-8	TRBJ1-5	-	TRBD1	CASSFTGGGNQPQHF	TGTGCCAGCAGCTTCACAGGGGGAGGCAATCAGCCCCAGCATTTT
TRBV19	TRBJ1-2	few	TRBD1	CASSIDPGTGDGYTF	TGTGCCAGTAGTATAGATCCCGGGACAGGGGACGGCTACACCTTC
TRBV28	TRBJ1-1	-	-	CASSTGFTEAFF	TGTGCCAGCAGCACAGGGTTCACTGAAGCTTTCTTT
TRBV5-1	TRBJ2-5	once	TRBD1	CASSLEGTGEKTQYF	TGCGCCAGCAGCTTAGAAGGGACAGGGGAGAAGACCCAGTACTTC
TRBV5-1	TRBJ2-1	-	-	CASSLGAADNEQFF	TGCGCCAGCAGCTTGGGAGCGGCCGACAATGAGCAGTTCTTC
TRBV19	TRBJ2-4	-	TRBD2	CASMASGMSRAKNIQYF	TGTGCCAGTATGGCTAGCGGGATGTCTCGGGCCAAAAACATTCAGTACTTC
TRBV5-1	TRBJ2-3	-	TRBD2	CASSLAGGRSGDTQYF	TGCGCCAGCAGCTTGGCAGGCGGGAGGTCCGGAGATACGCAGTATTTT
TRBV18	TRBJ2-3	-	TRBD2	CASSPNHPSAGGTDTQYF	TGTGCCAGCTCACCGAACCACCCTAGCGCGGGGGGCACAGATACGCAGTATTTT
TRBV3-1/TRBV3-2	TRBJ2-3	-	-	CASSQVVDTQYF	TGTGCCAGCAGCCAAGTCGTAGATACGCAGTATTTT
TRBV2	TRBJ2-1	-	-	CASSDRGAGFF	TGTGCCAGCAGTGATCGGGGGGCAGGGTTCTTC
TRBV18	TRBJ1-4	-	-	CASSPRTGVEKLFF	TGTGCCAGCTCACCGCGAACCGGGGTTGAAAAACTGTTTTTT
TRBV19	TRBJ2-1	-	TRBD1	CASSIEDRGFREQFF	TGTGCCAGTAGTATCGAGGACAGGGGTTTCCGTGAGCAGTTCTTC
TRBV25-1	TRBJ1-2	-	-	CASSQEGRYGYTF	TGTGCCAGCAGTCAGGAGGGAAGGTATGGCTACACCTTC
TRBV9	TRBJ2-7	once	TRBD2	CASSVEAGGPGEQYF	TGTGCCAGCAGCGTAGAGGCGGGAGGGCCGGGGGAGCAGTACTTC
TRBV2	TRBJ2-7	-	TRBD2	CPRWGGDRVGSYEQYF	TGTCCCCGCTGGGGGGGGGACCGGGTGGGCTCCTACGAGCAGTACTTC
TRBV11-2	TRBJ1-3	-	-	CASSLLTGRNTIYF	TGTGCCAGCAGCTTGCTTACAGGGAGAAACACCATATATTTT
TRBV3-1/TRBV3-2	TRBJ2-2	-	TRBD2	CASSLAGGHTGELFF	TGTGCCAGCAGCCTAGCGGGAGGCCACACCGGGGAGCTGTTTTTT
TRBV18	TRBJ2-3	-	TRBD2	CASGPSGIATDTQYF	TGTGCCAGCGGACCTAGCGGGATCGCCACAGATACGCAGTATTTT
TRBV4-1	TRBJ1-2	few	TRBD1	CASSSRQGRGYTF	TGCGCCAGCAGCTCCCGACAGGGCCGTGGCTACACCTTC
TRBV30	TRBJ2-1	-	TRBD2	CAWRVIRAGGPAYNEQFF	TGTGCCTGGAGGGTCATAAGGGCGGGAGGGCCGGCCTACAATGAGCAGTTCTTC
TRBV27	TRBJ2-7	-	TRBD1	CASLKPGQGAREQYF	TGTGCCAGCTTAAAACCGGGACAGGGGGCGCGTGAGCAGTACTTC
TRBV7-9	TRBJ2-3	-	TRBD2	CASSFGTSADTQYF	TGTGCCAGCAGCTTTGGGACTAGCGCAGATACGCAGTATTTT
TRBV9	TRBJ1-5	once	-	CASSVDSSQPQHF	TGTGCCAGCAGCGTTGATTCTAGTCAGCCCCAGCATTTT
TRBV5-4	TRBJ1-2	-	TRBD1	CASSHRDRVRGYTF	TGTGCCAGCAGCCACCGGGACAGGGTCCGTGGCTACACCTTC
TRBV5-5	TRBJ2-4	-	-	CASSLEVTVKNIQYF	TGTGCCAGCAGCTTGGAGGTGACTGTGAAAAACATTCAGTACTTC
TRBV9	TRBJ2-3	once	-	CASSGEYQTTGYGTDTQYF	TGTGCCAGCAGCGGCGAATACCAAACGACAGGTTACGGGACAGATACGCAGTATTTT
TRBV29-1	TRBJ2-7	-	-	CSVDRDSSYEQYF	TGCAGCGTTGACCGGGATTCGTCCTACGAGCAGTACTTC
TRBV7-9	TRBJ2-3	-	TRBD2	CASSLGGSLADTQYF	TGTGCCAGCAGCCTCGGCGGGAGTCTCGCAGATACGCAGTATTTT
TRBV3-1/TRBV3-2	TRBJ2-2	once	TRBD2	CASSLPGQGLAGATGELFF	TGTGCCAGCAGCCTCCCGGGACAGGGACTAGCGGGAGCCACCGGGGAGCTGTTTTTT
TRBV5-4	TRBJ1-6	-	-	CASSIDNYNSPLHF	TGTGCCAGCAGCATCGACAATTATAATTCACCCCTCCACTTT
TRBV4-2	TRBJ2-7	-	TRBD2	CASSQERGASGASEQYF	TGTGCCAGCAGCCAAGAACGTGGGGCTAGCGGGGCGTCCGAGCAGTACTTC
TRBV5-4	TRBJ2-7	-	-	CASSLDLGGREQYF	TGTGCCAGCAGCTTGGACCTGGGGGGGCGCGAGCAGTACTTC
TRBV5-1	TRBJ2-1	-	-	CASSSTSGPSYNEQFF	TGCGCCAGCAGCTCCACGAGCGGGCCTTCCTACAATGAGCAGTTCTTC
TRBV7-2	TRBJ1-5	-	-	CASSSGDGVQPQHF	TGTGCCAGCAGCTCGGGGGATGGGGTTCAGCCCCAGCATTTT